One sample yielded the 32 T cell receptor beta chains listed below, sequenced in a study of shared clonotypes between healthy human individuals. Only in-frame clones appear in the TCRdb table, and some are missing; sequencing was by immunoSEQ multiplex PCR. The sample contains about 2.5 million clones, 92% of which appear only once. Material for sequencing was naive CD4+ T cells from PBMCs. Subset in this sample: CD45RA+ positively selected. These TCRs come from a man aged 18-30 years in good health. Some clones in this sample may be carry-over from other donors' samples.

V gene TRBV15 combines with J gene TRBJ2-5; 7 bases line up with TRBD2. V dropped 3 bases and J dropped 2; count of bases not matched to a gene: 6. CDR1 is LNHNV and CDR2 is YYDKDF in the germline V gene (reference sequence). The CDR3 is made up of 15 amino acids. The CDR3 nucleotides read TGTGCCACCAGCAGCGGACTAGTCGAGCAAGAGACCCAGTACTTC. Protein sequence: CATSSGLVEQETQYF.

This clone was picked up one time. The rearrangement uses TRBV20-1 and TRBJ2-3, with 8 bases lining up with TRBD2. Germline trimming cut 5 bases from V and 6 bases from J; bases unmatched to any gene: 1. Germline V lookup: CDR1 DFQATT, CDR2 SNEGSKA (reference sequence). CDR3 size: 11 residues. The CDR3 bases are TGCAGTGCTGGACTAGCCGATACGCAGTATTTT. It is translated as CSAGLADTQYF.

CDR3 residues: CASSLGWNTGELFF. DNA of the CDR3: TGTGCCAGCAGTCTGGGATGGAACACCGGGGAGCTGTTTTTT. The rearrangement joins TRBV2 to TRBJ2-2, with D unclear. CDR1 SNHLY and CDR2 FYNNEI come from the germline V gene. This CDR3 is 14 amino acids long. Trimming pared 5 bases from V and 1 base from J, leaving 8 bases between.

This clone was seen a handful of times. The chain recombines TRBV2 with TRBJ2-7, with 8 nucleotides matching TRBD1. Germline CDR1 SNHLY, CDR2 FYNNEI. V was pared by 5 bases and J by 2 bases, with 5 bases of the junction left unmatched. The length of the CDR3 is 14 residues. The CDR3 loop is CASSSRTGPYEQYF. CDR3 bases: TGTGCCAGCAGTTCCCGGACAGGGCCCTACGAGCAGTACTTC. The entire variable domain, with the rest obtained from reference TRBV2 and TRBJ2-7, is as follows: EPEVTQTPSHQVTQMGQEVILRCVPISNHLYFYWYRQILGQKVEFLVSFYNNEISEKSEIFDDQFSVERPDGSNFTLKIRSTKLEDSAMYFCASSSRTGPYEQYFGPGTRLTVT.

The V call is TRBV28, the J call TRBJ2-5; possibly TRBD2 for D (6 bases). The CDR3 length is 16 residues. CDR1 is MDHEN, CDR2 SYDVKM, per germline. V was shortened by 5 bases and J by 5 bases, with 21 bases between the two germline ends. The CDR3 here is CASSLLRAGLGETQYF. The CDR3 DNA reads TGTGCCAGCAGTCTCCTCCGTGCGGGGTTAGGGGAGACCCAGTACTTC.

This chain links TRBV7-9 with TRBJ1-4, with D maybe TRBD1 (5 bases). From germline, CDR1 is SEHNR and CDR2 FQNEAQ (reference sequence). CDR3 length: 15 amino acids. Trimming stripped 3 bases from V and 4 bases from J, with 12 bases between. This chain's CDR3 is CASSFNTGLNEKLFF. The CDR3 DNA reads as TGTGCCAGCAGCTTTAATACGGGGCTTAATGAAAAACTGTTTTTT.

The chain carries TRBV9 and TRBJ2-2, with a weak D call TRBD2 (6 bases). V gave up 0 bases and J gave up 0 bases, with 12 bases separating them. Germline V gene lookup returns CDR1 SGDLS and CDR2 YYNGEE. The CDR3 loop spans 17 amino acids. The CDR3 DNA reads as TGTGCCAGCAGCGTAGCTCCGTCGGGGGCGAACACCGGGGAGCTGTTTTTT. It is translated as CASSVAPSGANTGELFF.

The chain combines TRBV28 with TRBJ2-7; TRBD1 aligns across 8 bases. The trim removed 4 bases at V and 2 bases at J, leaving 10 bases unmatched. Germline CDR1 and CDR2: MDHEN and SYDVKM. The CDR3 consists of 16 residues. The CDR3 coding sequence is TGTGCCAGCAGTTCACAGGACAGGGCCCTTACCTACGAGCAGTACTTC. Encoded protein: CASSSQDRALTYEQYF.

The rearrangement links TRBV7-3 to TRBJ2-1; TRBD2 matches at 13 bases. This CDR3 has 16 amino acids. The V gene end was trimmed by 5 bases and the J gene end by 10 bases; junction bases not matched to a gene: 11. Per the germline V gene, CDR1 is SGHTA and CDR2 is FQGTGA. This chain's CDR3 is CASSPNGLAGDPEQFF. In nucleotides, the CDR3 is TGTGCCAGCAGCCCTAACGGACTAGCGGGAGATCCCGAGCAGTTCTTC.

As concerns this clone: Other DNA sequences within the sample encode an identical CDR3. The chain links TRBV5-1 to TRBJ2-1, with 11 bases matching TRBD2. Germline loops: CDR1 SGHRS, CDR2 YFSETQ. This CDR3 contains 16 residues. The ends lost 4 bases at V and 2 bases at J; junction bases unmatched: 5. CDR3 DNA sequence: TGCGCCAGCAGCCCATTAGCGGGAGGGCCCTACAATGAGCAGTTCTTC. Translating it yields CASSPLAGGPYNEQFF.

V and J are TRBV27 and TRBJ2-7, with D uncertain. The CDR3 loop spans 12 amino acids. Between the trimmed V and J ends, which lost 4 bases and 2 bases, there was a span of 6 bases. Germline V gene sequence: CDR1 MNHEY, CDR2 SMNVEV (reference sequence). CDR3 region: CASSSITYEQYF. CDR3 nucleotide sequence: TGTGCCAGCAGTTCGATCACCTACGAGCAGTACTTC.

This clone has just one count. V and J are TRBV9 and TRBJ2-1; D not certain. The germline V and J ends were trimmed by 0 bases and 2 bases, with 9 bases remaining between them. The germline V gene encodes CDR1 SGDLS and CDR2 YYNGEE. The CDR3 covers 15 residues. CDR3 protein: CASSVDGPPYNEQFF. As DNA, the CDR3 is TGTGCCAGCAGCGTAGACGGACCACCCTACAATGAGCAGTTCTTC.

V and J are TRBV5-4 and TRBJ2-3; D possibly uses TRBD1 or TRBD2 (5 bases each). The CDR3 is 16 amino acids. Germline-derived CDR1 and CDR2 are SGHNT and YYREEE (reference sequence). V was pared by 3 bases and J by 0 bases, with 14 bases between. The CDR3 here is CASSSDPGPSTDTQYF. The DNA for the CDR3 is TGTGCCAGCAGCTCGGATCCGGGGCCCAGCACAGATACGCAGTATTTT.

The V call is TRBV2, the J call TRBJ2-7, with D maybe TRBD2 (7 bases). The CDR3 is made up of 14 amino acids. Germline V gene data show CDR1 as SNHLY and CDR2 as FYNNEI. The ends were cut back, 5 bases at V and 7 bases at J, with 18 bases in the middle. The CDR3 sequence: CASSSRGIQGEQYF. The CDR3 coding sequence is TGTGCCAGCAGTTCGCGGGGGATCCAGGGGGAGCAGTACTTC. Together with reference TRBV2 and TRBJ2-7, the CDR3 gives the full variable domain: EPEVTQTPSHQVTQMGQEVILRCVPISNHLYFYWYRQILGQKVEFLVSFYNNEISEKSEIFDDQFSVERPDGSNFTLKIRSTKLEDSAMYFCASSSRGIQGEQYFGPGTRLTVT.

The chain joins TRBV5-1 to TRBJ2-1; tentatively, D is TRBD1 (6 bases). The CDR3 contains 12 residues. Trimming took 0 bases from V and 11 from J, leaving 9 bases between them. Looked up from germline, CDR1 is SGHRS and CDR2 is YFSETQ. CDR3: CASSLEQGQQFF. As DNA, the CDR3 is TGCGCCAGCAGCTTGGAGCAGGGGCAGCAGTTCTTC.

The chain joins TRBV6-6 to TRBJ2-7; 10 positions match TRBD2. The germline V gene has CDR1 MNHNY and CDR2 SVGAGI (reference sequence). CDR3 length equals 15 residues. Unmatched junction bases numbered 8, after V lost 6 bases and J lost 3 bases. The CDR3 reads CASRLRLAGDYEQYF. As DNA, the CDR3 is TGTGCCAGCAGGCTCCGACTAGCGGGTGACTACGAGCAGTACTTC.

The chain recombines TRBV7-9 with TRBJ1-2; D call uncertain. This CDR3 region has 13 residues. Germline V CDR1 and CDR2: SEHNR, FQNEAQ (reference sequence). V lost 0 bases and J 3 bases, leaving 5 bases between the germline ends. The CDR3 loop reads CASSLAEYYGYTF. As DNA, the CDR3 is TGTGCCAGCAGCTTAGCAGAGTACTATGGCTACACCTTC.

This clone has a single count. As DNA, the CDR3 is TGTGCCAGCTCACCGCCGGGACAGTATACGCAGTATTTT. This translates into CASSPPGQYTQYF. This chain uses TRBV18 with TRBJ2-3, with TRBD1 matching over 7 bases. Looked up from germline, CDR1 is KGHSH and CDR2 is LQKENI. Losses at the gene ends were 3 bases for V and 7 bases for J; bases not matched to a gene: 4. The CDR3 length is 13 residues.

CDR3 in amino acids: CASSETGMNTGELFF. The CDR3 region has the DNA TGTGCCAGCTCGGAAACAGGGATGAACACCGGGGAGCTGTTTTTT. The gene calls are TRBV28 and TRBJ2-2, with D possibly being TRBD1 (6 bases). Germline values: CDR1 MDHEN, CDR2 SYDVKM. V gave up 8 bases and J gave up 1 base, with 14 bases separating them. The CDR3 sequence is 15 residues long.

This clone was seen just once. In DNA, the CDR3 is TGTGCCAGCAGCAAGGGGGGGTATGAGCAGTTCTTC. Translating gives CASSKGGYEQFF. V is TRBV6-4 and J is TRBJ2-1; D perhaps matches TRBD2 (7 bases). CDR3 size: 12 residues. V gave up 6 bases and J gave up 8 bases, with 11 bases separating them. In germline, CDR1 is MRHNA, CDR2 SNTAGT.

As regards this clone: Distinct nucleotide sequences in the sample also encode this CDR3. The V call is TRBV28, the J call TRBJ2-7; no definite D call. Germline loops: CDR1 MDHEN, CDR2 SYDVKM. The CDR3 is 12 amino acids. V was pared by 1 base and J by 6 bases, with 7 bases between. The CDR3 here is CASSLSGFEQYF. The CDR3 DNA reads TGTGCCAGCAGTTTATCTGGTTTCGAGCAGTACTTC.

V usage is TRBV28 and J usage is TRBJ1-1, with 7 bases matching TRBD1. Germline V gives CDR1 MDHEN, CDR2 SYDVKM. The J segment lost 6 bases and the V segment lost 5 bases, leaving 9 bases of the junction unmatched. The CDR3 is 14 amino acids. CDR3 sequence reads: CASSTLGQSAEAFF. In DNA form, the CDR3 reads TGTGCCAGCAGTACCTTGGGACAGAGCGCTGAAGCTTTCTTT.

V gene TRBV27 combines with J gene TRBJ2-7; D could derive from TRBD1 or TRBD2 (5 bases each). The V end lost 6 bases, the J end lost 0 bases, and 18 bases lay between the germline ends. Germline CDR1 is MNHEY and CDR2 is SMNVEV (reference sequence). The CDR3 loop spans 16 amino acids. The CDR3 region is CASSFAASGSSYEQYF. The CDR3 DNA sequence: TGTGCCAGCAGCTTCGCCGCGTCAGGGAGCTCCTACGAGCAGTACTTC.

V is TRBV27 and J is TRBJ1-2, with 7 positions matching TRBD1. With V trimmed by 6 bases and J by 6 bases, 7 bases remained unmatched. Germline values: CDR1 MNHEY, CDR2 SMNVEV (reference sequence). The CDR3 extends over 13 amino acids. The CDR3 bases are TGTGCCAGCAGACTCACAGGGGCAAATGGCTACACCTTC. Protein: CASRLTGANGYTF.

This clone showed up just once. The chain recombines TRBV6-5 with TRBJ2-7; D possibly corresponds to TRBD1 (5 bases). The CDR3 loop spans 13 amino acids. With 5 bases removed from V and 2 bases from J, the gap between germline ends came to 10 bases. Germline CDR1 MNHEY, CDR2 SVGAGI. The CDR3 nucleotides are TGTGCCAGCAGTCTAAGCAGGGCCTACGAGCAGTACTTC. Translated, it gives CASSLSRAYEQYF.

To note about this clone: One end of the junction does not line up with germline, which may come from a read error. The CDR3 bases are TGTGTCAGCTCACAAGGACAGCTCTCCTACAATGAGCAGTTCTTC. This sequence encodes CVSSQGQLSYNEQFF. This chain joins TRBV18 and TRBJ2-1; maybe TRBD1 (6 bases). Germline lookup yields CDR1 KGHSH and CDR2 LQKENI. The CDR3 is 15 residues long. The whole variable domain, filled in from reference TRBV18 and TRBJ2-1, reads NAGVMQNPRHLVRRRGQEARLRCSPMKGHSHVYWYRQLPEEGLKFMVYLQKENIIDESGMPKERFSAEFPKEGPSILRIQQVVRGDSAAYFCVSSQGQLSYNEQFFGPGTRLTVL.

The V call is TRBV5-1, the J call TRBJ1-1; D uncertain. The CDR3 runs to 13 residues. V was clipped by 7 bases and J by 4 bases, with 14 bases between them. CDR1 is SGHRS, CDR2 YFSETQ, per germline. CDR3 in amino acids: CASGDGSGTEAFF. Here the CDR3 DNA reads TGCGCCAGCGGTGACGGCTCGGGCACTGAAGCTTTCTTT.

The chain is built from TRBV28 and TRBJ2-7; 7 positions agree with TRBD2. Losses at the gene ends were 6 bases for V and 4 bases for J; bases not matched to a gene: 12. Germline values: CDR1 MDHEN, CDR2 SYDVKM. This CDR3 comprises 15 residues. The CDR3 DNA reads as TGTGCCAGCAGCCAGCCGGGCCCGGGGGGATACGAGCAGTACTTC. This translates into CASSQPGPGGYEQYF.

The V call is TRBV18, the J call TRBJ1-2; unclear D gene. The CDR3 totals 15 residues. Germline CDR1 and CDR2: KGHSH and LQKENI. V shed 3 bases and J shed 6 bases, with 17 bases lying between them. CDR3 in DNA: TGTGCCAGCTCACCCACTGGGGAGACGCTTAATGGCTACACCTTC. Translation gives CASSPTGETLNGYTF.

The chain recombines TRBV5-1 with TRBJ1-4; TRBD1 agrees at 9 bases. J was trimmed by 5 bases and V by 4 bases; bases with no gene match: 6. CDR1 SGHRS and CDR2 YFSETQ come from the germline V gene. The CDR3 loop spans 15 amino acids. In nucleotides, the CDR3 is TGCGCCAGCAGCCTAGGGACAGGGCAAAATGAAAAACTGTTTTTT. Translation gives CASSLGTGQNEKLFF.

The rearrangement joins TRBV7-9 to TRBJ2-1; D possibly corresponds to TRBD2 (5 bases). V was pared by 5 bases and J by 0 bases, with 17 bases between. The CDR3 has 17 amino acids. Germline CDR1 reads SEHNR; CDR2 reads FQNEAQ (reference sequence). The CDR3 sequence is CASSRWMGASSYNEQFF. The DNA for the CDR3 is TGTGCCAGCAGCCGGTGGATGGGAGCGAGCTCCTACAATGAGCAGTTCTTC.

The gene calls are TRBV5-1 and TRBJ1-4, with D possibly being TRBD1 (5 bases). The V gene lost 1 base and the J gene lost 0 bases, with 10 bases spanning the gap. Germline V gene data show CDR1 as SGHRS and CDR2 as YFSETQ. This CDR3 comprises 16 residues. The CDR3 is CASSLTWGATNEKLFF. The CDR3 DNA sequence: TGCGCCAGCAGCTTGACTTGGGGGGCAACTAATGAAAAACTGTTTTTT.